The sequence of this T cell receptor beta chain was determined in a study of blood T cell repertoires in COVID-19. Study information: Researchers got acute and convalescent COVID-19 samples from the United States, Italy and Spain. Sources were T cells, B-cell-depleted T cells, or PBMCs; the material itself was cDNA or gDNA.

Original data processing: For nucleated cells, counts were estimated from reference gene primer amplification. Generated by immunoSEQ multiplex PCR, the TCRdb table keeps only in-frame clones and is missing some. That table is the source of V, J and clone size, and D and trimming were worked out from the DNA. The table lists approximately 240,000 clones, 84% of them singletons. Germline V gene data show CDR1 as LGHDT and CDR2 as YNNKEL (reference sequence). CDR3 length equals 13 residues. V lost 5 bases and J 8 bases, leaving 13 bases between the germline ends. The sample taken for sequencing was peripheral blood. This receptor was taken from a woman aged 55-69 years with acute or convalescent COVID-19. The chain is built from TRBV3-1 (or the pseudogene TRBV3-2) and TRBJ2-1; possibly TRBD2 for D (6 bases). The CDR3 DNA sequence: TGTGCCAGCAGCTGGGATGCGGGGTATGAGCAGTTCTTC. Translated, it gives CASSWDAGYEQFF.